This T cell receptor beta chain was sequenced during a study of T cells after somatic rescue of genetic block. TCRdb's table, derived via immunoSEQ multiplex PCR, lists solely in-frame clones and lacks some. The sample carries around 52,000 clones, more than 90% recorded once. CDR3 size: 14 residues. Germline V CDR1 and CDR2: LNHDA, SQIVND (reference sequence). V was clipped by 5 bases and J by 3 bases, with 12 bases between them. Input material: peripheral blood mononuclear cells (PBMCs). The sequence derives from a child less than two years old. The genes are TRBV19 and TRBJ2-3; possible D gene TRBD2, 5 bases. CDR3 in amino acids: CASSPFGGTDTQYF. Here the CDR3 DNA reads TGTGCCAGTAGTCCCTTTGGCGGGACAGATACGCAGTATTTT.